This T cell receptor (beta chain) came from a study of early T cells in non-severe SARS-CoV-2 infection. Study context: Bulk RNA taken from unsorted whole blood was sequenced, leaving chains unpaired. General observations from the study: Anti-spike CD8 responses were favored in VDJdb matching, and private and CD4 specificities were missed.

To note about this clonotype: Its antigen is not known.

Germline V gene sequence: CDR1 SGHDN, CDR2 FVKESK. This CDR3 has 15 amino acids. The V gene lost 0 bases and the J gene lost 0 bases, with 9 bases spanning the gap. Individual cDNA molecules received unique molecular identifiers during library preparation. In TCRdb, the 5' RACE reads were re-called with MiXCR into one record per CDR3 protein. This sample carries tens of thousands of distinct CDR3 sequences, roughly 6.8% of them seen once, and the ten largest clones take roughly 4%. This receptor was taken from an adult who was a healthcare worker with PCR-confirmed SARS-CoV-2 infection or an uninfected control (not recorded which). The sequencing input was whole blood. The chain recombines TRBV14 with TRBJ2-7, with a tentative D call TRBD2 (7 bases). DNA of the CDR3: TGTGCCAGCAGCCAAGAGCGGGGGCCCTCCTACGAGCAGTACTTC. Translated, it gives CASSQERGPSYEQYF.